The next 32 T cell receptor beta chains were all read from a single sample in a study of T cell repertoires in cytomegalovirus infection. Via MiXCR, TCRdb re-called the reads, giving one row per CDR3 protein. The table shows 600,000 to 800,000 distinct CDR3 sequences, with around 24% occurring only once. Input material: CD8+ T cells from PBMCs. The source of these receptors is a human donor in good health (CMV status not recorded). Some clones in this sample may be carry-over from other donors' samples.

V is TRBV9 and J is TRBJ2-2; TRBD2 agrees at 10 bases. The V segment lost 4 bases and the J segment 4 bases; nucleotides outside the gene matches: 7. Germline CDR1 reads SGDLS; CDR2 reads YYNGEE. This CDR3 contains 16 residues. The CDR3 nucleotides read TGTGCCAGCAGCCGCGTAGCGGGGGGCGGCACCGGGGAGCTGTTTTTT. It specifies CASSRVAGGGTGELFF.

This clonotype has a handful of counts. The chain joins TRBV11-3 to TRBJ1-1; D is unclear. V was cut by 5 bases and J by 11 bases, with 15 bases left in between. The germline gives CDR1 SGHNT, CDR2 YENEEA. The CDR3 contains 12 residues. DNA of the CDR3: TGTGCCAGCAGCCTAGGAGGCGACGATGCTTTCTTT. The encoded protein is CASSLGGDDAFF.

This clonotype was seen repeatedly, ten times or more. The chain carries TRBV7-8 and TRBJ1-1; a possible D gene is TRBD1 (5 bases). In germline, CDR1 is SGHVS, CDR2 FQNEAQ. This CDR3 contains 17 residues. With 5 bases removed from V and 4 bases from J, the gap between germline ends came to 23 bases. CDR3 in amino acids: CASSLGFGGTVGTEAFF. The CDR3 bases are TGTGCCAGCAGCCTCGGATTCGGGGGGACCGTAGGCACTGAAGCTTTCTTT.

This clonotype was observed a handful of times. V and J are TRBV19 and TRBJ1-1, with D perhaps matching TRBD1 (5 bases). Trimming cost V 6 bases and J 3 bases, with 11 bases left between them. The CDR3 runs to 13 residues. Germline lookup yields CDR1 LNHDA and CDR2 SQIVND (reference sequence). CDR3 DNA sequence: TGTGCCAGTAGGAGAACAGGCTACACTGAAGCTTTCTTT. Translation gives CASRRTGYTEAFF.

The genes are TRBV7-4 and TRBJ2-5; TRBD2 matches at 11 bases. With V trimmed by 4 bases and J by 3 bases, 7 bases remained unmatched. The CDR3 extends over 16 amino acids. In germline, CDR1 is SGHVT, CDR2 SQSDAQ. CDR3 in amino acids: CASSSMTSGAKETQYF. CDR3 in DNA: TGTGCCAGCAGCTCCATGACTAGCGGGGCTAAAGAGACCCAGTACTTC. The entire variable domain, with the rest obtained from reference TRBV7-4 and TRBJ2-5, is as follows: GAGVSQSPRYKVAKRGRDVALRCDSISGHVTLYWYRQTLGQGSEVLTYSQSDAQRDKSGRPSGRFSAERPERSVSTLKIQRTEQGDSAVYLCASSSMTSGAKETQYFGPGTRLLVL.

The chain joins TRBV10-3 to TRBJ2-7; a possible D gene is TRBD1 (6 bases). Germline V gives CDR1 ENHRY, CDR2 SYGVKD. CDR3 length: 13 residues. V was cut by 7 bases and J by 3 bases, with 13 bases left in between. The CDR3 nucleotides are TGTGCCATCATGGGGGACAATAACTACGAGCAGTACTTC. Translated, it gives CAIMGDNNYEQYF.

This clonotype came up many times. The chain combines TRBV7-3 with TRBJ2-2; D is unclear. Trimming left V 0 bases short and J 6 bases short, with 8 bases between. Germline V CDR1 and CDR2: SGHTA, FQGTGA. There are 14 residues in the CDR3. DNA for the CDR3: TGTGCCAGCAGCTTAACCCCAGGCGCCGGGGAGCTGTTTTTT. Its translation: CASSLTPGAGELFF.

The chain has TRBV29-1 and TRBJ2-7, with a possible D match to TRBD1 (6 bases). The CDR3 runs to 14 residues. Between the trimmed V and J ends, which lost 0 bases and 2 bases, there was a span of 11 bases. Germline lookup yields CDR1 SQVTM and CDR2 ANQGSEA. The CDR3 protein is CSVEDGTSAYEQYF. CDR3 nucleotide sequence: TGCAGCGTTGAAGACGGGACATCCGCCTACGAGCAGTACTTC.

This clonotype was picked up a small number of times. CDR3 sequence: CASCGARGKNQPQHF. CDR3 bases: TGTGCCAGCTGCGGGGCCAGGGGAAAAAATCAGCCCCAGCATTTT. The chain couples TRBV28 to TRBJ1-5, with TRBD1 as a possible D gene (6 bases). Trimming took 8 bases from V and 4 from J, leaving 18 bases between them. The CDR3 covers 15 residues. Germline V gives CDR1 MDHEN, CDR2 SYDVKM.

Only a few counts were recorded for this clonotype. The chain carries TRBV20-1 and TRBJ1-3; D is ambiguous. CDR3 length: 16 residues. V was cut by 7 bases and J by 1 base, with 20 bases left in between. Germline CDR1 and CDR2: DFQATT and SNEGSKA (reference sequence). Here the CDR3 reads CSVSTRPFGSGNTIYF. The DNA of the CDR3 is TGCAGTGTTTCGACTAGGCCGTTCGGATCTGGAAACACCATATATTTT.

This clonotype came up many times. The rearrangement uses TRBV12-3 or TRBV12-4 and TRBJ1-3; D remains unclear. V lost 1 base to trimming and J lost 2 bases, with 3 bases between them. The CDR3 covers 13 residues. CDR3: CASSLGTGNTIYF. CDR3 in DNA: TGTGCCAGCAGTTTAGGGACTGGAAACACCATATATTTT.

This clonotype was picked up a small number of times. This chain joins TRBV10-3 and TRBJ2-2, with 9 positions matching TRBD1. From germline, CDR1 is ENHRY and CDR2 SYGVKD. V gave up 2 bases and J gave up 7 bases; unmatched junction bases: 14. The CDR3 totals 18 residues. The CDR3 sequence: CAISEPIEGQGYIGELFF. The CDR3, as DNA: TGTGCCATCAGTGAGCCCATTGAAGGACAGGGGTATATCGGGGAGCTGTTTTTT.

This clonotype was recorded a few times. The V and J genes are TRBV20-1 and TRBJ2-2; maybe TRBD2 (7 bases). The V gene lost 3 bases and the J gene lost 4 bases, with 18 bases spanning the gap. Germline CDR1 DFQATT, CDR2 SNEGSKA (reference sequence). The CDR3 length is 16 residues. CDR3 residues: CSARVGGRWGTGELFF. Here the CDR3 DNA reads TGCAGTGCTAGGGTCGGGGGGCGTTGGGGCACCGGGGAGCTGTTTTTT.

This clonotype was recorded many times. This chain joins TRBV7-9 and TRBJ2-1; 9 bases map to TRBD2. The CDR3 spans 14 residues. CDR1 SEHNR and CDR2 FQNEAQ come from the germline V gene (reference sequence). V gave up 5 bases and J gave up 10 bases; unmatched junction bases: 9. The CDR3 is CASSLPTSGREQFF. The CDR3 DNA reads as TGTGCCAGCAGCCTCCCGACTAGCGGTAGAGAGCAGTTCTTC.

The CDR3 nucleotides read TGCAGCGCAGACGGGCAGAACCAAGAGACCCAGTACTTC. The encoded protein is CSADGQNQETQYF. This chain uses TRBV29-1 with TRBJ2-5; D remains ambiguous. V was cut by 7 bases and J by 0 bases, with 12 bases left in between. The CDR3 consists of 13 residues. The germline CDR1 and CDR2 sequences are SQVTM and ANQGSEA.

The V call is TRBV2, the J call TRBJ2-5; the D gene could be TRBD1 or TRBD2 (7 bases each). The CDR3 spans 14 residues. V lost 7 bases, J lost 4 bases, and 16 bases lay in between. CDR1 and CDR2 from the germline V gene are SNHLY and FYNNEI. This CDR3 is CASKSPGGGETQYF. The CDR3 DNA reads TGTGCCAGCAAAAGCCCAGGGGGGGGAGAGACCCAGTACTTC.

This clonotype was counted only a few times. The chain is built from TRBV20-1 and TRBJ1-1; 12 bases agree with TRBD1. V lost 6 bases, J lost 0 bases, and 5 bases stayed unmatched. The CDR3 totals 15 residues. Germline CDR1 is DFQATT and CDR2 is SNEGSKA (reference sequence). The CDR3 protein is CSAWDRGPVNTEAFF. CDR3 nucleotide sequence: TGCAGTGCCTGGGACAGGGGGCCTGTGAACACTGAAGCTTTCTTT.

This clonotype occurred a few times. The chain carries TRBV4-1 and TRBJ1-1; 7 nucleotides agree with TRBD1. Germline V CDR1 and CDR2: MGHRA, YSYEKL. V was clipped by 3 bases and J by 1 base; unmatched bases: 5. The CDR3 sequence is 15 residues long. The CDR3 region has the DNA TGCGCCAGCAGCCAGGAAGACAGGGAGAACACTGAAGCTTTCTTT. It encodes CASSQEDRENTEAFF.

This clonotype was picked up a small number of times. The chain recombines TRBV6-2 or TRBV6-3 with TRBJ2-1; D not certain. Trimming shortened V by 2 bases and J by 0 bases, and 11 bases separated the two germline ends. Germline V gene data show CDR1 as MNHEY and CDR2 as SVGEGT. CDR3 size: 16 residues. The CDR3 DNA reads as TGTGCCAGCAGTTACGAAAACCCATTCTCCTACAATGAGCAGTTCTTC. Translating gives CASSYENPFSYNEQFF.

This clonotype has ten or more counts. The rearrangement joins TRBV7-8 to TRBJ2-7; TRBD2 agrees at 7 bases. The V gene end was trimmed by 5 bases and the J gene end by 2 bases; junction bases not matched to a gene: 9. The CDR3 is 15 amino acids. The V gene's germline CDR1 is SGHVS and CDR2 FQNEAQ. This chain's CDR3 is CASSRPPGGTYEQYF. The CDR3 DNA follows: TGTGCCAGCAGCCGTCCCCCGGGGGGAACCTACGAGCAGTACTTC.

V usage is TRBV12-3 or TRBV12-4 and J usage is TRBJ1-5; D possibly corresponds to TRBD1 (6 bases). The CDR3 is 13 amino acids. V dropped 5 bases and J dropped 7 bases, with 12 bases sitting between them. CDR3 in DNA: TGTGCCAGCAGTCCAGGGGCAAAACAGCCCCAGCATTTT. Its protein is CASSPGAKQPQHF.

The CDR3 nucleotides are TGCAGCGTTCGGGAGCCTCGGACGGGTGAGCAGTTCTTC. Translation: CSVREPRTGEQFF. This chain uses TRBV29-1 with TRBJ2-1, with a weak D call TRBD2 (6 bases). Trimming stripped 5 bases from V and 9 bases from J, with 17 bases between. Germline lookup yields CDR1 SQVTM and CDR2 ANQGSEA. The CDR3 is made up of 13 amino acids.

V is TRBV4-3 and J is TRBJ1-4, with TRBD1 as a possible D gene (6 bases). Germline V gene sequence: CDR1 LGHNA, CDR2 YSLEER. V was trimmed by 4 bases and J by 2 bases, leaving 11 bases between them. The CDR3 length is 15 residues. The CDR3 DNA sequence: TGCGCCAGCAGCCTAGGAGGACAGACTAATGAAAAACTGTTTTTT. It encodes CASSLGGQTNEKLFF.

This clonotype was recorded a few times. The CDR3 sequence is CSVRIRVDYNYGYTF. CDR3 nucleotide sequence: TGCAGCGTTCGGATCCGGGTCGATTATAACTATGGCTACACCTTC. This rearrangement joins TRBV29-1 to TRBJ1-2; D gene uncertain. With 5 bases removed from V and 1 base from J, the gap between germline ends came to 17 bases. This CDR3 has 15 residues. Germline values: CDR1 SQVTM, CDR2 ANQGSEA.

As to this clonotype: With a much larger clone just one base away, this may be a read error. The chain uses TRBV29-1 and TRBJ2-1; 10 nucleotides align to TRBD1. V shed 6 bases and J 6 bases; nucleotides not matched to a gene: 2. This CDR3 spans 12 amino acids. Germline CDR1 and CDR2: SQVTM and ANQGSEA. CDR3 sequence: CSVRTGGNEQFF. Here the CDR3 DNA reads TGCAGCGTCCGGACAGGGGGCAATGAGCAGTTCTTC.

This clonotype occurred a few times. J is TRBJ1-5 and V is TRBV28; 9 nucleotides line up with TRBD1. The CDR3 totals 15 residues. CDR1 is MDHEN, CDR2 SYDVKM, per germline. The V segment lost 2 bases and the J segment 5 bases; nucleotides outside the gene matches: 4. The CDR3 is CASSLMDRGDQPQHF. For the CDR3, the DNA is TGTGCCAGCAGTTTAATGGACAGGGGTGATCAGCCCCAGCATTTT.

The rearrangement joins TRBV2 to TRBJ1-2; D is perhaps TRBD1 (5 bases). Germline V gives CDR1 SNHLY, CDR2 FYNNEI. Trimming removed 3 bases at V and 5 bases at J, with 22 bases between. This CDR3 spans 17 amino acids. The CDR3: CASSDTPYLGGEYGYTF. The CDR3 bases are TGTGCCAGCAGTGATACACCTTACCTTGGGGGAGAGTATGGCTACACCTTC.

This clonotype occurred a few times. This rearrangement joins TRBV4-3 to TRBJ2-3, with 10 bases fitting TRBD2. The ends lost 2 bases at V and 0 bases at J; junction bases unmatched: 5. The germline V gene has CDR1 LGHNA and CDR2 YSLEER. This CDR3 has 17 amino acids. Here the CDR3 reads CASSQLPSGSSTDTQYF. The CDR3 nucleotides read TGCGCCAGCAGCCAACTCCCTAGCGGGAGCAGCACAGATACGCAGTATTTT.

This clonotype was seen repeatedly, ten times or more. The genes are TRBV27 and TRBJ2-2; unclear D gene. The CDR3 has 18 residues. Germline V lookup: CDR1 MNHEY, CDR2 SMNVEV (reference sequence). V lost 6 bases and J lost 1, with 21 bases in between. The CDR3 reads CASSALSSREMNTGELFF. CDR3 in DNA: TGTGCCAGCAGCGCGCTCTCCTCAAGGGAAATGAACACCGGGGAGCTGTTTTTT.

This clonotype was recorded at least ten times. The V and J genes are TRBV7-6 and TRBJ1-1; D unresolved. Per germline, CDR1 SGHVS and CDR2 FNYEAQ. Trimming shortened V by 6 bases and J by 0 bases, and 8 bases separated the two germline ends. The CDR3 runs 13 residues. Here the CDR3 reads CASSLSMNTEAFF. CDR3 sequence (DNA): TGTGCCAGCAGTTTATCGATGAACACTGAAGCTTTCTTT.

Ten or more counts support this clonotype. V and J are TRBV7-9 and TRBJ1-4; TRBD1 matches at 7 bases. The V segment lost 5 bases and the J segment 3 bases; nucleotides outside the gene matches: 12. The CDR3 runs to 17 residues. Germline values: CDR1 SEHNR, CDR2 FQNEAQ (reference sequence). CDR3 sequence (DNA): TGTGCCAGCAGCCTTGGGACAGCCGGGACGGCTAATGAAAAACTGTTTTTT. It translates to CASSLGTAGTANEKLFF.

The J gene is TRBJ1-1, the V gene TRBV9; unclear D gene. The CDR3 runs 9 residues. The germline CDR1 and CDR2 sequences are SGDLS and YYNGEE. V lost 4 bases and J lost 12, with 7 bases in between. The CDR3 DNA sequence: TGTGCCAGCAGCCCCGACTCTTTCTTT. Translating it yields CASSPDSFF.